This T cell receptor beta chain was obtained from a study of control samples from healthy donors and cancer patients. TCRdb keeps only in-frame clones here, not all; method: immunoSEQ multiplex PCR. The sample has roughly 220,000 clones; just under 95% are singletons. The receptor was isolated from a man aged 50-60 years in good health. Sequencing was done on a sample of blood.

The CDR3 region has the DNA TGTGCCAGCAGTTATTCGGGACAGGGGTACTCACCCCTCCACTTT. This translates into CASSYSGQGYSPLHF. This chain uses TRBV6-5 with TRBJ1-6; 10 nucleotides agree with TRBD1. Germline CDR1 reads MNHEY; CDR2 reads SVGAGI. J lost 10 bases, V lost 3 bases, and 6 bases had no gene match. The CDR3 sequence is 15 residues long.